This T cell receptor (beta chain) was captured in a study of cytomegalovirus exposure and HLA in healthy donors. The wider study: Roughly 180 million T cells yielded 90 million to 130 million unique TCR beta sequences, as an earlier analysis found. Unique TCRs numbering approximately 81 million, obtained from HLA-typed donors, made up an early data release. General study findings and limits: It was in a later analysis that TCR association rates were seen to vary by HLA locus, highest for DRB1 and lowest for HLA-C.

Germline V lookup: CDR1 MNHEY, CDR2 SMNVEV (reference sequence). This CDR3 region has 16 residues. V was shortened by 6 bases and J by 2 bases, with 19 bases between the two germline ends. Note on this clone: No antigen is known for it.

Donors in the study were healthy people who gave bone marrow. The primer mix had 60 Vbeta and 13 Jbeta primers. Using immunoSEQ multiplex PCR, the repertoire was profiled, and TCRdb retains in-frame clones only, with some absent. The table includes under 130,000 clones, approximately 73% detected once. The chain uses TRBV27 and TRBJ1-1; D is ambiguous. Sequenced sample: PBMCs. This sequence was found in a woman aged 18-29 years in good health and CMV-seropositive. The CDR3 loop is CASRGVRSRLNTEAFF. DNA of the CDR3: TGTGCCAGCAGGGGCGTTCGTTCGCGTCTTAACACTGAAGCTTTCTTT.